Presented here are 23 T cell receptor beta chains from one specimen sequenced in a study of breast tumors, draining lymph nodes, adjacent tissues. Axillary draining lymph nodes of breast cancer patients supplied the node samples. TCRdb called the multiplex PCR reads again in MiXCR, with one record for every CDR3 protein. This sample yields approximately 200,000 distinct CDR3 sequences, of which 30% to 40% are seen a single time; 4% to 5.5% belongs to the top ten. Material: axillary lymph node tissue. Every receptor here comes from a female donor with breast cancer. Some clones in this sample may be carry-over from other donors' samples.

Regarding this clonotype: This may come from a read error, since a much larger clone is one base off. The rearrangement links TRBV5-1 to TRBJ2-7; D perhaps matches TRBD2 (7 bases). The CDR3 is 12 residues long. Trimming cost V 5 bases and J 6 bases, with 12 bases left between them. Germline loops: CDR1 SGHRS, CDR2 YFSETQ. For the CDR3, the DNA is TGCGCCAGCAGTGGGGGGGCAAGCGAGCAGTACTTC. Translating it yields CASSGGASEQYF.

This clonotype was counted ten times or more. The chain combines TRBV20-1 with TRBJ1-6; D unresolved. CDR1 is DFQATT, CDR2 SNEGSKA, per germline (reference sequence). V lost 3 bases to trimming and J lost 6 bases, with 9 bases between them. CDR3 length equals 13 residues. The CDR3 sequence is CSASPGSNSPLHF. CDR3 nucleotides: TGCAGTGCTAGTCCGGGGAGTAATTCACCCCTCCACTTT.

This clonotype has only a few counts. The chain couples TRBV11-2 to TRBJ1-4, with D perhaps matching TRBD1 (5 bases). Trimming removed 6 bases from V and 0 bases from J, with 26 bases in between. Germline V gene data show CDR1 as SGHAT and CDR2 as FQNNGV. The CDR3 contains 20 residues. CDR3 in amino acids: CASSFQRDASSTPTNEKLFF. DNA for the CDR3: TGTGCCAGCAGTTTCCAGAGGGACGCCTCCTCGACCCCAACTAATGAAAAACTGTTTTTT.

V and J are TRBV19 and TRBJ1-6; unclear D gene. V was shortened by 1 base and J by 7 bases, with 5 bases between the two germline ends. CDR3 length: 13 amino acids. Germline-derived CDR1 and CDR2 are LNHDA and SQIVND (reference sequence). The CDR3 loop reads CASSIVDNSPLHF. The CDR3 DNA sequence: TGTGCCAGTAGTATAGTGGACAATTCACCCCTCCACTTT.

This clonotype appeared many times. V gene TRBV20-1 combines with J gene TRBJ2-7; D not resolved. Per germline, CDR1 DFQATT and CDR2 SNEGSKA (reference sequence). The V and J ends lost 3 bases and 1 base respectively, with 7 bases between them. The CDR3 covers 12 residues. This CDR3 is CSARGPSYEQYF. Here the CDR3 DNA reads TGCAGTGCTAGGGGCCCGTCCTACGAGCAGTACTTC.

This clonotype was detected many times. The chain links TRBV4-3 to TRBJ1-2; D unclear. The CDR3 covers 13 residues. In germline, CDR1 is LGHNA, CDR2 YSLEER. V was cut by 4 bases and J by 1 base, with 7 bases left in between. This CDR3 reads CASSLRLNYGYTF. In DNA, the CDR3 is TGCGCCAGCAGCCTTAGGCTTAACTATGGCTACACCTTC.

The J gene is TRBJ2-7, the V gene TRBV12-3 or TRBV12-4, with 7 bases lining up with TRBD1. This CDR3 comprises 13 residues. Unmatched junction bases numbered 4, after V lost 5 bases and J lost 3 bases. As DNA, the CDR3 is TGTGCCAGCAGTGCCGGGACAGACTACGAGCAGTACTTC. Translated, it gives CASSAGTDYEQYF.

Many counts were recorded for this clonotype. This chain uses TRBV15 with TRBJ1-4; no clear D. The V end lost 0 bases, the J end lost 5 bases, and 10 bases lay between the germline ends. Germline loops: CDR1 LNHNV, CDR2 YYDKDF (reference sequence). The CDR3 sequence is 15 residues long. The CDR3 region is CATSRDNRGNEKLFF. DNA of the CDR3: TGTGCCACCAGCAGAGATAATCGAGGAAATGAAAAACTGTTTTTT.

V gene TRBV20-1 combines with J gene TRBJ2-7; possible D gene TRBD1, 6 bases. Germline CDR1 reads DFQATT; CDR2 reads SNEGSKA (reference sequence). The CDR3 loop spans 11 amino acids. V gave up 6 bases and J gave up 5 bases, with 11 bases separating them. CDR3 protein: CSAVQGHEQYF. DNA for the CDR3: TGCAGTGCCGTACAGGGCCACGAGCAGTACTTC.

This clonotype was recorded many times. The CDR3 region has the DNA TGTGCCAGCAGACAGGCGTCGGAGACCCAGTACTTC. This codes for CASRQASETQYF. This chain joins TRBV12-3 or TRBV12-4 and TRBJ2-5; maybe TRBD1 (5 bases). This CDR3 is 12 amino acids long. V lost 6 bases, J lost 5 bases, and 10 bases lay in between.

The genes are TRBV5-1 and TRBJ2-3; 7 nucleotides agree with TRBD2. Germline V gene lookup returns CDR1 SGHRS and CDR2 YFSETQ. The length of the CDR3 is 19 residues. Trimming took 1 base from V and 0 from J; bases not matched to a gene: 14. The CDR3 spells CASSLRELAATLSTDTQYF. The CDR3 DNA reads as TGCGCCAGCAGCTTGAGAGAGCTAGCGGCCACGCTTAGCACAGATACGCAGTATTTT.

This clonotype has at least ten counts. CDR3 amino acids: CASSLATSGGGGTQYF. CDR3 nucleotide sequence: TGTGCCAGCAGCTTAGCGACTAGCGGGGGGGGAGGGACCCAGTACTTC. This chain connects TRBV7-2 to TRBJ2-5; 14 bases line up with TRBD2. The CDR3 consists of 16 residues. Trimming cost V 0 bases and J 7 bases; bases outside gene matches: 4. The germline V gene has CDR1 SGHTA and CDR2 FQGNSA.

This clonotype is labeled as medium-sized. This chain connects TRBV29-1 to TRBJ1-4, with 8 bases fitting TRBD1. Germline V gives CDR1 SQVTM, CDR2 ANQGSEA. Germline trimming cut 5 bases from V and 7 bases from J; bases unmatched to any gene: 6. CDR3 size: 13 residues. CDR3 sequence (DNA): TGCAGCGTTCTAGGACAGGGTCGTGAAAAACTGTTTTTT. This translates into CSVLGQGREKLFF.

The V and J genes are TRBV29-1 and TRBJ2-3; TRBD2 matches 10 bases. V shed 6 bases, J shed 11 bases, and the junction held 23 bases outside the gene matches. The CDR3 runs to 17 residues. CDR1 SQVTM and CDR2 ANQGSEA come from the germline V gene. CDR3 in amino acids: CSVVPTSGESSYNEQYF. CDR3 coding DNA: TGCAGCGTGGTTCCTACTAGCGGGGAGAGCTCCTACAATGAGCAGTATTTT.

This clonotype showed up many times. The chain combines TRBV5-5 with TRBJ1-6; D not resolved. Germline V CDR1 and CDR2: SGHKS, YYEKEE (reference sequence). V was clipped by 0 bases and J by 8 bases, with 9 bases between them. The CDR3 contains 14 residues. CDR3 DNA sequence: TGTGCCAGCAGCTTGGTCTACATGGATTCACCCCTCCACTTT. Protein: CASSLVYMDSPLHF.

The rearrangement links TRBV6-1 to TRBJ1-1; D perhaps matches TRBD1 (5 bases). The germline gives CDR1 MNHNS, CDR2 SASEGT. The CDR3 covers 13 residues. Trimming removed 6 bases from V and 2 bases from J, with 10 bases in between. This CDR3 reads CASSREFNTEAFF. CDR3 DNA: TGTGCCAGCAGCAGGGAATTTAACACTGAAGCTTTCTTT.

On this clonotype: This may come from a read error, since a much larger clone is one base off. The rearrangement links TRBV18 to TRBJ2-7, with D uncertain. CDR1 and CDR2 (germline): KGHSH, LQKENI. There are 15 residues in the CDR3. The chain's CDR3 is CASSPKAAFSYEEYF. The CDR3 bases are TGTGCCAGCTCACCAAAGGCAGCCTTCTCCTACGAGGAGTACTTC.

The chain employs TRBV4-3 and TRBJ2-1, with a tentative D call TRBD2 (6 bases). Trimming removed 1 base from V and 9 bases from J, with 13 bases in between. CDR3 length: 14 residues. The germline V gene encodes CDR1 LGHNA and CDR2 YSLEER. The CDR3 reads CASSQALRDSEQFF. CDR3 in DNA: TGCGCCAGCAGCCAAGCACTTAGGGACTCTGAGCAGTTCTTC.

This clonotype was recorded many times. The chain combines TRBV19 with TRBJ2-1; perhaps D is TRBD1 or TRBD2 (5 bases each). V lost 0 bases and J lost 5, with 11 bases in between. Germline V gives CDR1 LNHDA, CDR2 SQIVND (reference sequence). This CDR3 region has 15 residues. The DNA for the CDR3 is TGTGCCAGTAGTATAGACGTGGGACGGGACAATGAGCAGTTCTTC. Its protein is CASSIDVGRDNEQFF. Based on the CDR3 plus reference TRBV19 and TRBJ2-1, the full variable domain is DGGITQSPKYLFRKEGQNVTLSCEQNLNHDAMYWYRQDPGQGLRLIYYSQIVNDFQKGDIAEGYSVSREKKESFPLTVTSAQKNPTAFYLCASSIDVGRDNEQFFGPGTRLTVL.

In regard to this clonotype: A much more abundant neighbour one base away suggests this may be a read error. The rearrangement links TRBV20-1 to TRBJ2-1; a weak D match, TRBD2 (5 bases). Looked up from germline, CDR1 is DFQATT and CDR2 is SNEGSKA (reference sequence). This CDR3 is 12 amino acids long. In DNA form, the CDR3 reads TGCGGTGCTAGCTACTTTATGAGTGAGCAGTTCTTC. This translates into CGASYFMSEQFF.

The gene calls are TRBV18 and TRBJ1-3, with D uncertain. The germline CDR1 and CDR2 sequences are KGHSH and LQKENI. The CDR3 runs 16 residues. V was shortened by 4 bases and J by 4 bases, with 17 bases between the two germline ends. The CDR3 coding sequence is TGTGCCAGCTCACGAGAGGACCTCCGGACGGGAAACACCATATATTTT. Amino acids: CASSREDLRTGNTIYF.

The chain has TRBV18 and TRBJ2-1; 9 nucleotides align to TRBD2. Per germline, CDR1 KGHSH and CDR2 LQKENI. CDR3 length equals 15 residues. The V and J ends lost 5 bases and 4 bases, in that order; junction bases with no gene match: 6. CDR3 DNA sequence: TGTGCCAGCTCAGGGCGGGAGGGCCGATACAATGAGCAGTTCTTC. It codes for CASSGREGRYNEQFF.

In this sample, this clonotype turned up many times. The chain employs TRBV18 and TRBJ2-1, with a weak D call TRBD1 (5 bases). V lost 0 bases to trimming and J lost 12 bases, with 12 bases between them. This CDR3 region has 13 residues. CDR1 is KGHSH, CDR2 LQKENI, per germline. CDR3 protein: CASSPPLGHPQFF. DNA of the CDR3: TGTGCCAGCTCACCACCGCTAGGACATCCGCAGTTCTTC.